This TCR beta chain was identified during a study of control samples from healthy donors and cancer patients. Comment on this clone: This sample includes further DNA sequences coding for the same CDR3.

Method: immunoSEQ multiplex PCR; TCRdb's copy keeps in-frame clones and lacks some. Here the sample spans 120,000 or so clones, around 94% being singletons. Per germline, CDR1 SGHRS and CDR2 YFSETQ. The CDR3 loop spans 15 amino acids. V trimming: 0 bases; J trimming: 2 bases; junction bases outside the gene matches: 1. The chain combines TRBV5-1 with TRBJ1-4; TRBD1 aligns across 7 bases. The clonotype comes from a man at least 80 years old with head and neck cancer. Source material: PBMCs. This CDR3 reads CASSLDRGTNEKLFF. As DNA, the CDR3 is TGCGCCAGCAGCTTGGACAGGGGTACTAATGAAAAACTGTTTTTT.